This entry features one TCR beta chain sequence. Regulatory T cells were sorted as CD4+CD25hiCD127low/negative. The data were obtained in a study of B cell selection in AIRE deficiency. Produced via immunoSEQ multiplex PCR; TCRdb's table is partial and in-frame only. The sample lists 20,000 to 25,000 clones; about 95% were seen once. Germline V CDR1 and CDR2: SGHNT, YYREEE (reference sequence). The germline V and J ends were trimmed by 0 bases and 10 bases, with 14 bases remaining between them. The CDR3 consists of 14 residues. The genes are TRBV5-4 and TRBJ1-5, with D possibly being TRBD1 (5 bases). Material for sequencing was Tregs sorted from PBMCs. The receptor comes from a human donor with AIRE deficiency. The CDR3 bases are TGTGCCAGCAGCTTGGGACAGTCCGCTGGCCCCCAGCATTTT. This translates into CASSLGQSAGPQHF. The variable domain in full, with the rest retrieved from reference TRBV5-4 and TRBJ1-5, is ETGVTQSPTHLIKTRGQQVTLRCSSQSGHNTVSWYQQALGQGPQFIFQYYREEENGRGNFPPRFSGLQFPNYSSELNVNALELDDSALYLCASSLGQSAGPQHFGDGTRLSIL.